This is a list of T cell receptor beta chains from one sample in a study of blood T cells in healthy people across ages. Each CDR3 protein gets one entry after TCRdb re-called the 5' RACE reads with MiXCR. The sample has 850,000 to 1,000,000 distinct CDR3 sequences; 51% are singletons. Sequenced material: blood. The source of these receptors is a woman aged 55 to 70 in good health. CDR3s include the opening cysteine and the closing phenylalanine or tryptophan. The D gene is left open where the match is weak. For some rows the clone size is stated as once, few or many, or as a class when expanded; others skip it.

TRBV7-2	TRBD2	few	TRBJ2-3	TGTGCCAGCAGCTTCTGGCTAGCGGGAGGGCAGACAGATACGCAGTATTTT	CASSFWLAGGQTDTQYF
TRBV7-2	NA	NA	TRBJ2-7	TGTGCCAGCAGCTTAGGAAGGCAGAACTACGAGCAGTACTTC	CASSLGRQNYEQYF
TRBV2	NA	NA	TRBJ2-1	TGTGCCAGCAGTGAACGACCTGGGCAGAGACGCTCCTACAATGAGCAGTTCTTC	CASSERPGQRRSYNEQFF
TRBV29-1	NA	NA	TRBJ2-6	TGCAGCCGGGGTGGGCTCTCTGGGGCCAACGTCCTGACTTTC	CSRGGLSGANVLTF
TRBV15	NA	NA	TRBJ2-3	TGTGCCACCAGCAGAGCACTGGGGCCCACCACAGATACGCAGTATTTT	CATSRALGPTTDTQYF
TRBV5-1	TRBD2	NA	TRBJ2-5	TGCGCCAGCAGCACGGGACTAGCGGGACAGGAGACCCAGTACTTC	CASSTGLAGQETQYF
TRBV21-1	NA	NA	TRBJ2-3	TGTGCCAGCAGCAAAGGACAGGGAGGTAGAACAGATACGCAGTATTTT	CASSKGQGGRTDTQYF
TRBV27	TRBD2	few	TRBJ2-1	TGTGCCAGCAGTTTACTAGCGGGAGGGCCCAATGAGCAGTTCTTC	CASSLLAGGPNEQFF
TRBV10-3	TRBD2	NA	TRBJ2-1	TGTGCCATCAGTGGAACGGACGAGGCTAGCGGGGATGGAAGGGGTGAGCAGTTCTTC	CAISGTDEASGDGRGEQFF
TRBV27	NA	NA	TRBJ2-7	TGTGCCAGCAGTTCGCCTTCCAGGGAGGCTTCCTACGAGCAGTACTTC	CASSSPSREASYEQYF
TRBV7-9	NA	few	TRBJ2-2	TGTGCCAGCAGCCCCATAAGGGACACCGGGGAGCTGTTTTTT	CASSPIRDTGELFF
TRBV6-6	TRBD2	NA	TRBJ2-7	TGTGCCAGCAGGGCCACGGGGGGTAACTACGAGCAGTACTTC	CASRATGGNYEQYF
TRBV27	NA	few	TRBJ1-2	TGTGCCAGCAGGCCGGGCTGGGGGAACTATGGCTACACCTTC	CASRPGWGNYGYTF
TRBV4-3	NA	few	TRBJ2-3	TGCGCCAGCAGCCAAGACCGGCGGGGAGTAGGAGATACGCAGTATTTT	CASSQDRRGVGDTQYF
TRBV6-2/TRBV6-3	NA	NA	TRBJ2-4	TGTGCCAGCAGTGATCCAGGAGGGGACAAAAACATTCAGTACTTC	CASSDPGGDKNIQYF
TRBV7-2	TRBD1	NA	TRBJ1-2	TGTGCCAGCAGCATGGGACAGCCCTATGGCTACACCTTC	CASSMGQPYGYTF
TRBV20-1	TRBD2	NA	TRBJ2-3	TGCAGTGCGCTCGGACTAGAGGGAGATACGCAGTATTTT	CSALGLEGDTQYF
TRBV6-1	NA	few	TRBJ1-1	TGTGCCAGCAGTGAAAGGACAGCCGCAATACCGGACGCTGAAGCTTTCTTT	CASSERTAAIPDAEAFF
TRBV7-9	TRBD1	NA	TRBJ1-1	TGTGCCAGCAGCACTATACAGGGGGCAGAAGCTTTCTTT	CASSTIQGAEAFF
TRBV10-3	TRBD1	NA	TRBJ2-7	TGTGCCATCAGTAAGGGACAGCCTGACGAGCAGTACTTC	CAISKGQPDEQYF
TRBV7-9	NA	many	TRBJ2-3	TGTGCCAGCAGCGACCCCGGGGGCACAGATACGCAGTATTTT	CASSDPGGTDTQYF
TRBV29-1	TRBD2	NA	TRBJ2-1	TGCAGCGTTGACACCTCTCGGCTAGCGGGAGGCTACAATGAGCAGTTCTTC	CSVDTSRLAGGYNEQFF
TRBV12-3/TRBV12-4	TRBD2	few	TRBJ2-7	TGTGCCAGCAGTTTAGGCGGGAGGGCCTCCTACGAGCAGTACTTC	CASSLGGRASYEQYF
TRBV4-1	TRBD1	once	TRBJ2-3	TGCGCCAGCAGCCAAGGTAACCGGGACAGAGTACAATCTACGCAGTATTTT	CASSQGNRDRVQSTQYF
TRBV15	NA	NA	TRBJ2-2	TGTGCCACCAGCAGAGGCGACAATCCCGGGGAGCTGTTTTTT	CATSRGDNPGELFF
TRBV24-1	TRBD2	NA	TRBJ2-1	TGTGCCACCGGTGATGTTGGACTAGCCCCCTACAATGAGCAGTTCTTC	CATGDVGLAPYNEQFF
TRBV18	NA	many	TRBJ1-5	TGTGCCAGCTCAAGCACGGGGCAATCATCCCAGCATTTT	CASSSTGQSSQHF
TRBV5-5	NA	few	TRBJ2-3	TGTGCCAGCAGCTCCGTCCGTGGCGCGGTGACTGATACGCAGTATTTT	CASSSVRGAVTDTQYF
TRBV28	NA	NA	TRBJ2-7	TGTGCCAGCAGTTCCGGACCCCGCGAGCAGTACTTC	CASSSGPREQYF
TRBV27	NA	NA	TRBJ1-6	TGTGCCAGCAGTTCCCCCGTTTCACCCCTCCACTTT	CASSSPVSPLHF
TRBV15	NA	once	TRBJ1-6	TGTGCCACCAGCCCTAATTCACCCCTCCACTTT	CATSPNSPLHF
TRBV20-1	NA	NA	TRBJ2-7	TGCAGTGCTTTTACAGCGATGTACTACGAGCAGTACTTC	CSAFTAMYYEQYF
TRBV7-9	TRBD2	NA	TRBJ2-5	TGTGCCAGCAGCTTAGCAGCGGGAGTCGGGGAGACCCAGTACTTC	CASSLAAGVGETQYF
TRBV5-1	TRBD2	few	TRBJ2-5	TGCGCCTCCATGCCGGGAGGCTACCAAGAGACCCAGTACTTC	CASMPGGYQETQYF
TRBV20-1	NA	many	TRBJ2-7	TGCAGTGCTAGAGCCCTCTCCGGCAGCGACAGCTACGAGCAGTACTTC	CSARALSGSDSYEQYF
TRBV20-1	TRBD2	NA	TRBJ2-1	TGCAGTGCTAGAAGGCTAGCGGGAGCCCATGAGCAGTTCTTC	CSARRLAGAHEQFF
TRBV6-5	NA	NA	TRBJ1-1	TGTGCCAGCAGTTACTCTCCCGCAGGGATGAACACTGAAGCTTTCTTT	CASSYSPAGMNTEAFF
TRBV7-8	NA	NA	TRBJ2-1	TGTGCCACCCGGCACCGCCCCTGGACAGCGAGCTCCTACAATGAGCAGTTCTTC	CATRHRPWTASSYNEQFF
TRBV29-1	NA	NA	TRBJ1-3	TGCAGCGTTGAACGCGGCCTCTCTGGAAACACCATATATTTT	CSVERGLSGNTIYF
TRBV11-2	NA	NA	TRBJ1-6	TGTGCCAGCAGCATTCACAGGGACCGTCGCTCCTATAATTCACCCCTCCACTTT	CASSIHRDRRSYNSPLHF
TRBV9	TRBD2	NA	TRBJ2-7	TGTGCCAGCAGCGGAGACGGAGCGGGAGTAACCTACGAGCAGTACTTC	CASSGDGAGVTYEQYF
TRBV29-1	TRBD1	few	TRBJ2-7	TGCAGCGTTCTCGGACAGGACAAGAAGGGCCTAACCTACGAGCAGTACTTC	CSVLGQDKKGLTYEQYF
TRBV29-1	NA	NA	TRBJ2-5	TGCAGCGTTGGAGTAGGCATGCCCCAAGAGACCCAGTACTTC	CSVGVGMPQETQYF
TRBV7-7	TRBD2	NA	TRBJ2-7	TGTGCCAGCAGCTTGGGACTAGCGGGAGGTGGTGGCTCCTACGAGCAGTACTTC	CASSLGLAGGGGSYEQYF
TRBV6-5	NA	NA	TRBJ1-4	TGTGCCAGCATGTTCCGGGAGAATGAAAAACTGTTTTTT	CASMFRENEKLFF
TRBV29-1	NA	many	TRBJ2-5	TGCAGCGGGGGGAAGGAGACCCAGTACTTC	CSGGKETQYF
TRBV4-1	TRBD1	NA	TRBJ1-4	TGCGCCAGCAGCCAAGAAGGGACAGGGAAAAAACTGTTTTTT	CASSQEGTGKKLFF
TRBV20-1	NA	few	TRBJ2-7	TGCAGTGCTAGAGATCTATCACGGGTTTCCTACGAGCAGTACTTC	CSARDLSRVSYEQYF
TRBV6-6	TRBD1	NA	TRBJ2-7	TGTGCCAGCAGTTATGGGACAGGGGACGAGCAGTACTTC	CASSYGTGDEQYF